These T cell receptor beta chains were read from a single sample in a study of molecular identifiers for immune sequencing clone quantification. One entry per CDR3 protein, called by TCRdb with MiXCR from the PCR reads. Found here are approximately 97,000 distinct CDR3 sequences, under 40% of them singletons; the top ten hold approximately 9.8%. Sequences were obtained from naive CD8+ T cells from blood, with Jurkat cell RNA spiked in. These receptor sequences come from a human donor in good health. Some libraries in this study had Jurkat cell RNA spiked in. The conserved cysteine and the conserved F or W are not part of the CDR3 here. The order of the fields is J gene, D gene, V gene, CDR3 protein. The D gene is left open where the match is weak.

TRBJ2-3 NA TRBV19 ASCRMGRTETQY
TRBJ2-7 NA TRBV10-3 AISNPEKGSYEQY
TRBJ2-2 NA TRBV2 ASSRAANTGELF
TRBJ2-7 TRBD1 TRBV7-2 ASSLTGTGSSYEQY
TRBJ2-6 NA TRBV27 ASSRLYISGANVLT
TRBJ1-6 NA TRBV25-1 ASSVERLGNSPLH
TRBJ2-1 NA TRBV20-1 SARPYRGGDEQF
TRBJ2-1 NA TRBV25-1 ASSEGGWTGFGNEQF
TRBJ2-3 NA TRBV27 ASSSADRYTDTQY
TRBJ1-5 TRBD1 TRBV28 ASSLFGQGKQPQH
TRBJ2-5 NA TRBV6-5 ASSYDFRDQETQY
TRBJ2-3 NA TRBV20-1 SARSWRADTQY
TRBJ1-1 TRBD1 TRBV7-9 ASSQGQGSFTEAF
TRBJ2-7 TRBD2 TRBV28 ASSLVAGTYEQY
TRBJ2-5 NA TRBV7-2 ASSLDRNQETQY
TRBJ2-4 NA TRBV6-2/TRBV6-3 ASRDRLAKNIQY
TRBJ2-2 NA TRBV29-1 SVSGHTGELF
TRBJ1-1 TRBD1 TRBV6-1 ASSEWAGGQYTEAF
TRBJ2-1 TRBD2 TRBV29-1 SVPPSGRAVSVHEQF
TRBJ1-2 NA TRBV9 ASTELPEGNYGYT
TRBJ2-7 NA TRBV28 ASSFGDTTGDEQY
TRBJ2-1 TRBD1 TRBV5-6 ASSSTGVDEQF
TRBJ2-7 NA TRBV4-1 ASSQVLAYEQY
TRBJ2-3 TRBD1 TRBV2 ASIGQGYTDTQY
TRBJ2-3 NA TRBV13 ASSTTGLRQDMQY
TRBJ2-1 TRBD2 TRBV4-3 ARSEREGPEQF
TRBJ2-1 TRBD2 TRBV9 ASSVAGDSYNEQF
TRBJ2-3 NA TRBV9 ASSAPHSAFLTDTQY
TRBJ2-3 TRBD2 TRBV20-1 SAETGSGKPTDTQY
TRBJ2-2 NA TRBV9 ASSVKTSTPGHRELF
TRBJ2-3 NA TRBV18 ASSLPAPESTDTQY
TRBJ2-2 NA TRBV12-3/TRBV12-4 ASSWQGGGELF
TRBJ2-7 NA TRBV4-3 ASSQVGVPSYEQY
TRBJ2-3 NA TRBV28 ASGPGPFTDTQY
TRBJ1-5 NA TRBV6-2/TRBV6-3 ASRIDRYSNQPQH
TRBJ2-2 TRBD2 TRBV4-2 ASSQEIAGGWTGELF
TRBJ2-1 NA TRBV7-6 ASSSGLSSYNERF
TRBJ1-5 NA TRBV28 ASSLGMPMGNQPQH
TRBJ2-5 TRBD1 TRBV28 ASSFGTALETQD
TRBJ2-1 TRBD1 TRBV7-9 ASSPGQSLYNEQF
TRBJ2-2 NA TRBV5-4 ASSIGDLGSGANPGELF
TRBJ2-3 TRBD2 TRBV4-3 ASSLGLAGDPQY
TRBJ2-1 TRBD2 TRBV28 ACSPNLAESYNEQF
TRBJ2-1 NA TRBV29-1 SVEDAYFNEQF
TRBJ1-2 NA TRBV29-1 SVKAPAGRRPYGYT